The 23 T cell receptor beta chains given below trace back to one sample, sequenced in a study of T cell responses to AZD1222 COVID-19 vaccine. Only in-frame clones appear in the TCRdb table, and some are missing; sequencing was by immunoSEQ multiplex PCR. The sample consists of roughly 100,000 clones, 85% to 90% of them appearing once. The sample consisted of peripheral blood, taken on day 0 of AZD1222 vaccination. These receptor sequences come from an adult in good health.

The gene calls are TRBV29-1 and TRBJ1-1, with 11 bases aligning to TRBD1. Germline V gene data show CDR1 as SQVTM and CDR2 as ANQGSEA. Losses at the gene ends were 6 bases for V and 5 bases for J; bases not matched to a gene: 2. CDR3 length: 12 amino acids. The chain's CDR3 is CSVGQGVTEAFF. CDR3 coding DNA: TGCAGCGTGGGACAGGGGGTGACTGAAGCTTTCTTT. The full variable domain, rest sourced from reference TRBV29-1 and TRBJ1-1, is SAVISQKPSRDICQRGTSLTIQCQVDSQVTMMFWYRQQPGQSLTLIATANQGSEATYESGFVIDKFPISRPNLTFSTLTVSNMSPEDSSIYLCSVGQGVTEAFFGQGTRLTVV.

This chain connects TRBV7-2 to TRBJ1-1; D uncertain. The V gene's germline CDR1 is SGHTA and CDR2 FQGNSA. The CDR3 loop spans 14 amino acids. V lost 5 bases and J 4 bases, leaving 14 bases between the germline ends. CDR3 sequence (DNA): TGTGCCAGCAGCCTTAAAGAGGGTGGCACTGAAGCTTTCTTT. Protein: CASSLKEGGTEAFF.

The gene calls are TRBV10-2 and TRBJ1-4, with unresolved D. Trimming removed 4 bases at V and 12 bases at J, with 18 bases between. Germline CDR1 and CDR2: WSHSY and SAAADI. CDR3 length equals 14 residues. CDR3 in amino acids: CASSVPGQKKELFF. CDR3 nucleotide sequence: TGCGCCAGCAGTGTACCGGGCCAAAAGAAGGAACTGTTTTTT.

The chain is built from TRBV6-5 and TRBJ1-2; D is possibly TRBD1 (5 bases). The CDR3 loop spans 13 amino acids. Per the germline V gene, CDR1 is MNHEY and CDR2 is SVGAGI. V was shortened by 0 bases and J by 8 bases, with 10 bases between the two germline ends. CDR3 nucleotides: TGTGCCAGCAGTTACTCCGGACAACGCGGCTACACCTTC. Its translation is CASSYSGQRGYTF.

The J gene is TRBJ1-4, the V gene TRBV19; D is ambiguous. Germline CDR1 is LNHDA and CDR2 is SQIVND (reference sequence). V lost 5 bases and J lost 8, with 9 bases in between. This CDR3 region has 12 residues. DNA for the CDR3: TGTGCCAGTAGTGCCCCGGGGGAAAAACTGTTTTTT. Translated: CASSAPGEKLFF.

Only one count was recorded for this clone. The gene calls are TRBV7-9 and TRBJ1-1; D is unclear. The V end was cut by 2 bases, the J end by 1 base, with 8 bases between. The CDR3 totals 14 residues. In germline, CDR1 is SEHNR, CDR2 FQNEAQ (reference sequence). DNA of the CDR3: TGTGCCAGCAGCTTAATGCCAGAGAACACTGAAGCTTTCTTT. This encodes CASSLMPENTEAFF.

This chain connects TRBV29-1 to TRBJ1-5, with a weak D call TRBD1 (6 bases). The V end was cut by 5 bases, the J end by 11 bases, with 19 bases between. Per germline, CDR1 SQVTM and CDR2 ANQGSEA. This CDR3 region has 13 residues. The CDR3 region has the DNA TGCAGCGTTCGTGAGACAGGCTCGCGGTCCCAGCATTTT. It encodes CSVRETGSRSQHF.

The gene calls are TRBV3-1 (or the pseudogene TRBV3-2) and TRBJ1-1; weak D call: TRBD1 (5 bases). The CDR3 has 13 amino acids. Germline lookup yields CDR1 LGHDT and CDR2 YNNKEL (reference sequence). The V end was cut by 4 bases, the J end by 8 bases, with 14 bases between. In nucleotides, the CDR3 is TGTGCCAGCAGCCTTGGGACTGCGGGAGAAGCTTTCTTT. Protein: CASSLGTAGEAFF.

This clone was counted once. This chain uses TRBV18 with TRBJ2-3, with D unresolved. Per the germline V gene, CDR1 is KGHSH and CDR2 is LQKENI. The CDR3 loop spans 12 amino acids. V gave up 3 bases and J gave up 4 bases, with 5 bases separating them. The CDR3 DNA follows: TGTGCCAGCTCACCTTCGGCAGATACGCAGTATTTT. This sequence encodes CASSPSADTQYF.

The chain links TRBV7-9 to TRBJ1-1; 8 positions agree with TRBD1. Germline lookup yields CDR1 SEHNR and CDR2 FQNEAQ (reference sequence). The CDR3 loop spans 16 amino acids. V dropped 2 bases and J dropped 4; count of bases not matched to a gene: 9. CDR3 DNA: TGTGCCAGCAGCTTAAGTGGCAGGGGGCTCGGCACTGAAGCTTTCTTT. Protein sequence: CASSLSGRGLGTEAFF. Supplemented by reference TRBV7-9 and TRBJ1-1, the full variable domain reads DTGVSQNPRHKITKRGQNVTFRCDPISEHNRLYWYRQTLGQGPEFLTYFQNEAQLEKSRLLSDRFSAERPKGSFSTLEIQRTEQGDSAMYLCASSLSGRGLGTEAFFGQGTRLTVV.

The V and J genes are TRBV29-1 and TRBJ1-5; 7 nucleotides agree with TRBD1. The CDR3 runs 13 residues. Germline loops: CDR1 SQVTM, CDR2 ANQGSEA. V shed 5 bases and J 1 base; nucleotides not matched to a gene: 2. The CDR3 DNA is TGCAGCGTTCGACAGGGCAGCAATCAGCCCCAGCATTTT. Encoded protein: CSVRQGSNQPQHF.

V gene TRBV2 combines with J gene TRBJ1-2, with 7 nucleotides matching TRBD1. The CDR3 covers 14 residues. The trim removed 6 bases at V and 6 bases at J, leaving 10 bases unmatched. The germline V gene has CDR1 SNHLY and CDR2 FYNNEI. The CDR3 reads CASRTTGRGDGYTF. CDR3 DNA sequence: TGTGCCAGCAGGACGACAGGGAGGGGAGATGGCTACACCTTC.

V and J are TRBV7-6 and TRBJ2-1; 11 bases align to TRBD2. The CDR3 totals 16 residues. Germline CDR1 and CDR2: SGHVS and FNYEAQ. V was clipped by 3 bases and J by 9 bases; unmatched bases: 10. The CDR3, as DNA: TGTGCCAGCAGCTTTGGAACTAGCGGGAGTCAGGCTGAGCAGTTCTTC. It is translated as CASSFGTSGSQAEQFF.

The chain employs TRBV20-1 and TRBJ2-3; the D call may be TRBD1 or TRBD2 (7 bases each). The CDR3 has 11 residues. V was shortened by 3 bases and J by 11 bases, with 12 bases between the two germline ends. Germline CDR1 and CDR2: DFQATT and SNEGSKA (reference sequence). CDR3 nucleotides: TGCAGTGCTAGGGGGAGGGACAGGCAGTATTTT. As protein: CSARGRDRQYF.

The rearrangement uses TRBV4-2 and TRBJ2-7; 10 positions agree with TRBD2. This CDR3 is built from 16 residues. With V trimmed by 1 base and J by 6 bases, 9 bases remained unmatched. Germline assignment: CDR1 LGHNA and CDR2 YNFKEQ. CDR3 DNA: TGTGCCAGCAGCCAAGTTCATGCTAGCGGGGGTACCGAGCAGTACTTC. This codes for CASSQVHASGGTEQYF.

The chain is built from TRBV27 and TRBJ1-6; 7 positions agree with TRBD1. Germline trimming cut 6 bases from V and 1 base from J; bases unmatched to any gene: 9. This CDR3 is 17 amino acids long. CDR1 is MNHEY, CDR2 SMNVEV, per germline (reference sequence). CDR3 in amino acids: CASSGRGGASYNSPLHF. CDR3 nucleotides: TGTGCCAGCAGCGGGAGAGGGGGCGCGTCCTATAATTCACCCCTCCACTTT.

The V and J genes are TRBV27 and TRBJ1-6; 7 bases agree with TRBD1. V gave up 6 bases and J gave up 7 bases; unmatched junction bases: 6. The CDR3 has 14 residues. Germline values: CDR1 MNHEY, CDR2 SMNVEV (reference sequence). The CDR3 DNA sequence: TGTGCCAGCAGGACAGGGACTATGAATTCACCCCTCCACTTT. Its protein product is CASRTGTMNSPLHF.

This clone was counted once. The chain is built from TRBV19 and TRBJ1-5, with TRBD1 identical over 9 bases. The ends lost 6 bases at V and 5 bases at J; junction bases unmatched: 5. The CDR3 extends over 14 amino acids. Germline V gene data show CDR1 as LNHDA and CDR2 as SQIVND (reference sequence). The CDR3 region is CASRLDRGYQPQHF. The CDR3 region has the DNA TGTGCCAGTAGGTTGGACAGGGGATATCAGCCCCAGCATTTT.

The V gene is TRBV28, the J gene TRBJ1-5, with D perhaps matching TRBD1 (5 bases). The CDR3 loop spans 16 amino acids. V lost 10 bases and J 4 bases, leaving 23 bases between the germline ends. CDR1 is MDHEN and CDR2 is SYDVKM in the germline V gene. As DNA, the CDR3 is TGTGCCACCAGACCTAGTGGAGGGCAGGGAAATCAGCCCCAGCATTTT. Amino acids: CATRPSGGQGNQPQHF.

This chain links TRBV5-6 with TRBJ2-3; D unclear. This CDR3 contains 13 residues. Per germline, CDR1 SGHDT and CDR2 YYEEEE. With 0 bases removed from V and 2 bases from J, the gap between germline ends came to 4 bases. CDR3 coding DNA: TGTGCCAGCAGCTTGGTGTTCACAGATACGCAGTATTTT. Its translation: CASSLVFTDTQYF.

The chain employs TRBV7-2 and TRBJ1-4, with D maybe TRBD1 (5 bases). CDR1 and CDR2 (germline): SGHTA, FQGNSA. V lost 4 bases and J lost 13, with 16 bases in between. CDR3 length equals 13 residues. DNA for the CDR3: TGTGCCAGCAGCTCGGCCTTGGGACGTAGACTGTTTTTT. Translation: CASSSALGRRLFF.

The chain has TRBV15 and TRBJ1-1, with a possible D match to TRBD1 (5 bases). The CDR3 runs to 17 residues. V lost 0 bases and J 0 bases, leaving 14 bases between the germline ends. Germline V gives CDR1 LNHNV, CDR2 YYDKDF (reference sequence). CDR3 nucleotide sequence: TGTGCCACCAGCAGAGACCGACGACAGCCCTTGAACACTGAAGCTTTCTTT. It translates to CATSRDRRQPLNTEAFF. Full variable domain (remainder filled in from reference TRBV15 and TRBJ1-1): DAMVIQNPRYQVTQFGKPVTLSCSQTLNHNVMYWYQQKSSQAPKLLFHYYDKDFNNEADTPDNFQSRRPNTSFCFLDIRSPGLGDTAMYLCATSRDRRQPLNTEAFFGQGTRLTVV.

V and J are TRBV28 and TRBJ1-5; a possible D gene is TRBD1 (5 bases). The CDR3 consists of 15 residues. Trimming took off 5 bases at V and 3 bases at J, with 14 bases between the two ends. Germline CDR1 is MDHEN and CDR2 is SYDVKM. The CDR3: CASSPRGSPNQPQHF. The CDR3 nucleotides are TGTGCCAGCAGTCCGCGGGGCAGCCCCAATCAGCCCCAGCATTTT. Complete variable domain (other parts from reference TRBV28 and TRBJ1-5): DVKVTQSSRYLVKRTGEKVFLECVQDMDHENMFWYRQDPGLGLRLIYFSYDVKMKEKGDIPEGYSVSREKKERFSLILESASTNQTSMYLCASSPRGSPNQPQHFGDGTRLSIL.